Listed below are T cell receptor beta chains from one sample, sequenced in a study of breast tumors, draining lymph nodes, adjacent tissues. Using its own MiXCR run on the multiplex PCR reads, TCRdb lists one record per CDR3 protein. The data show 150,000 to 200,000 distinct CDR3 sequences, approximately 30% seen once. Sequencing was performed on axillary lymph node tissue. Receptors were obtained from a female donor with breast cancer. Some clones in this sample may be carry-over from other donors' samples. Both conserved end residues are part of each CDR3. D genes are given only for firm matches. The size field is filled for only some rows; it gives once, few, many or a size class.

clone size: -
V gene: TRBV9
D gene: TRBD1
J gene: TRBJ1-2
CDR3 DNA: TGTGCCAGCAGTATGACAGGGGGGGGTGGCTACACCTTC
CDR3 protein: CASSMTGGGGYTF

clone size: once
V gene: TRBV2
D gene: TRBD1
J gene: TRBJ1-5
CDR3 DNA: TGTGCCAGCAGAACCAACAGGGGGAGAGGCCAGCCCCAGCATTTT
CDR3 protein: CASRTNRGRGQPQHF

clone size: -
V gene: TRBV12-3/TRBV12-4
D gene: TRBD1
J gene: TRBJ1-6
CDR3 DNA: TGTGCCAGCACCCTCGGGACAGGGGGCAGTTCACCCCTCCACTTT
CDR3 protein: CASTLGTGGSSPLHF

clone size: many
V gene: TRBV24-1
D gene: TRBD1
J gene: TRBJ2-2
CDR3 DNA: TGTGCCACCAGTGATGCCCGGGACAGGGGGCTTGTCACCGGGGAGCTGTTTTTT
CDR3 protein: CATSDARDRGLVTGELFF

clone size: many
V gene: TRBV28
D gene: -
J gene: TRBJ1-4
CDR3 DNA: TGTGCCAGCTGTGGGCAGGCGGCAGAAAAACTGTTTTTT
CDR3 protein: CASCGQAAEKLFF

clone size: -
V gene: TRBV7-2
D gene: TRBD1
J gene: TRBJ1-1
CDR3 DNA: TGTGCCAGCAGCAGGGGGGGGACAGGGACCAACACTGAAGCTTTCTTT
CDR3 protein: CASSRGGTGTNTEAFF

clone size: many
V gene: TRBV5-1
D gene: TRBD1
J gene: TRBJ2-1
CDR3 DNA: TGCGCCAGCAGCCCCGGGACAGGGGGGAATGAGCAGTTCTTC
CDR3 protein: CASSPGTGGNEQFF

clone size: -
V gene: TRBV6-2/TRBV6-3
D gene: TRBD1
J gene: TRBJ1-6
CDR3 DNA: TGTGCCAGCAGTACGCGACAGGGGGGCAATTCACCCCTCCACTTT
CDR3 protein: CASSTRQGGNSPLHF

clone size: -
V gene: TRBV15
D gene: -
J gene: TRBJ2-5
CDR3 DNA: TGTGCCACCAGCCGCGGGGAAGGTGTCAGGTCGGGGGGCTTCGCGGAGACCCAGTACTTC
CDR3 protein: CATSRGEGVRSGGFAETQYF

clone size: many
V gene: TRBV19
D gene: -
J gene: TRBJ1-5
CDR3 DNA: TGTGCCAGTACCCCCCGGACAGCCCGCAATCAGCCCCAGCATTTT
CDR3 protein: CASTPRTARNQPQHF

clone size: many
V gene: TRBV7-6
D gene: -
J gene: TRBJ2-7
CDR3 DNA: TGTGCCAGCAGCTTAGGGGTTAGCGGCTACGAGCAGTACTTC
CDR3 protein: CASSLGVSGYEQYF

clone size: many
V gene: TRBV2
D gene: TRBD1
J gene: TRBJ2-1
CDR3 DNA: TGTGCCAGCAGTGACAACAGGGGGATCTACAATGAGCAGTTCTTC
CDR3 protein: CASSDNRGIYNEQFF

clone size: many
V gene: TRBV20-1
D gene: TRBD2
J gene: TRBJ2-1
CDR3 DNA: TGCAGTGCTAGAGAGCGGGGGGTGCCCTACAATGAGCAGTTCTTC
CDR3 protein: CSARERGVPYNEQFF

clone size: -
V gene: TRBV5-6
D gene: -
J gene: TRBJ2-3
CDR3 DNA: TGTGCCAGCAGCGTAACGGGGACAAACACAGATACGCAGTATTTT
CDR3 protein: CASSVTGTNTDTQYF

clone size: -
V gene: TRBV6-2/TRBV6-3
D gene: TRBD2
J gene: TRBJ2-1
CDR3 DNA: TGTGCCAGCACCCACGGGGGGTCGGGCTACAATGAGCAGTTCTTC
CDR3 protein: CASTHGGSGYNEQFF

clone size: many
V gene: TRBV6-5
D gene: TRBD1
J gene: TRBJ2-5
CDR3 DNA: TGTGCCAGCAGGGCGGGACAGGGACGGAGAAACCAGTACTTC
CDR3 protein: CASRAGQGRRNQYF

clone size: few
V gene: TRBV5-5
D gene: -
J gene: TRBJ1-6
CDR3 DNA: TGTGCCAGCAGCTTTAACAGAGCTAATAATTCACCCCTCCACTTT
CDR3 protein: CASSFNRANNSPLHF

clone size: many
V gene: TRBV7-9
D gene: TRBD2
J gene: TRBJ2-1
CDR3 DNA: TGTGCCAGCAGCTTATCTAGCGGGAGCTACAATGAGCAGTTCTTC
CDR3 protein: CASSLSSGSYNEQFF

clone size: many
V gene: TRBV2
D gene: TRBD1
J gene: TRBJ2-1
CDR3 DNA: TGTGCCAGCACCCCGGACAGGGGCCTCCTTGGGTCCTACAATGAGCAGTTCTTC
CDR3 protein: CASTPDRGLLGSYNEQFF

clone size: -
V gene: TRBV28
D gene: -
J gene: TRBJ1-4
CDR3 DNA: TGTGCCAGCAGTTCGGCTGGGGGGGCTCGTGAAAAACTGTTTTTT
CDR3 protein: CASSSAGGAREKLFF

clone size: -
V gene: TRBV7-2
D gene: TRBD1
J gene: TRBJ1-3
CDR3 DNA: TGTGCCAGCAGCCGCGCGGGACAGGGGTACACCATATATTTT
CDR3 protein: CASSRAGQGYTIYF

clone size: -
V gene: TRBV25-1
D gene: -
J gene: TRBJ1-3
CDR3 DNA: TGTGCCAGCAGTAAGTATACAGATTTCTCTGGAAACACCATATATTTT
CDR3 protein: CASSKYTDFSGNTIYF

clone size: once
V gene: TRBV12-3/TRBV12-4
D gene: -
J gene: TRBJ2-5
CDR3 DNA: TGTGCCAGCAGTCCCTCGAGGGGTTTACGGGAGACCCAGTACTTC
CDR3 protein: CASSPSRGLRETQYF

clone size: few
V gene: TRBV6-6
D gene: TRBD1
J gene: TRBJ1-2
CDR3 DNA: TGTGCCAGCAGACGACAGGGGAGCTATGGCTACACCTTC
CDR3 protein: CASRRQGSYGYTF

clone size: -
V gene: TRBV24-1
D gene: TRBD2
J gene: TRBJ2-1
CDR3 DNA: TGTGCCACCAGTGCTCTAGCGGGAGAGAACTCCTACAATGAGCAGTTCTTC
CDR3 protein: CATSALAGENSYNEQFF

clone size: many
V gene: TRBV7-9
D gene: TRBD1
J gene: TRBJ2-7
CDR3 DNA: TGTGCCAGCAGCTCGGGACAGGGTCTCGACGAGCAGTACTTC
CDR3 protein: CASSSGQGLDEQYF

clone size: many
V gene: TRBV27
D gene: TRBD2
J gene: TRBJ2-7
CDR3 DNA: TGTGCCAGCAGTTATTCCTCCGGGACTAGCGGTCGGAGGGTCGAGCAGTACTTC
CDR3 protein: CASSYSSGTSGRRVEQYF

clone size: many
V gene: TRBV19
D gene: TRBD1
J gene: TRBJ2-2
CDR3 DNA: TGTGCCAGTAGTATACCCGGACAGGGCGCCGGGGAGCTGTTTTTT
CDR3 protein: CASSIPGQGAGELFF

clone size: once
V gene: TRBV7-9
D gene: -
J gene: TRBJ2-6
CDR3 DNA: TGTGCCGGCAGCTTTCAGGCAGGTGGGGCCAGCGTCCTGACTTTC
CDR3 protein: CAGSFQAGGASVLTF

clone size: -
V gene: TRBV12-3/TRBV12-4
D gene: -
J gene: TRBJ1-1
CDR3 DNA: TGTGCCAGCAGTTTTAGTCAGCAGACTGAAGCTTTCTTT
CDR3 protein: CASSFSQQTEAFF

clone size: many
V gene: TRBV19
D gene: TRBD2
J gene: TRBJ2-3
CDR3 DNA: TGTGCCAGTAGTCGGGCTAGCGGGGTAGATACGCAGTATTTT
CDR3 protein: CASSRASGVDTQYF

clone size: many
V gene: TRBV7-8
D gene: TRBD1
J gene: TRBJ2-7
CDR3 DNA: TGTGCCAGCAGCTTAACCGGGACAGGGACCCACGAGCAGTACTTC
CDR3 protein: CASSLTGTGTHEQYF

clone size: many
V gene: TRBV19
D gene: -
J gene: TRBJ2-7
CDR3 DNA: TGTGCCAGTAGTCCTACCGCCGGGACATCGTACGAGCAGTACTTC
CDR3 protein: CASSPTAGTSYEQYF

clone size: many
V gene: TRBV2
D gene: TRBD2
J gene: TRBJ2-1
CDR3 DNA: TGTGCCAGCAGTCGCGGGACTAGCGGATACAATGAGCAGTTCTTC
CDR3 protein: CASSRGTSGYNEQFF

clone size: many
V gene: TRBV27
D gene: -
J gene: TRBJ2-1
CDR3 DNA: TGTGCCAGCAGCGTGACAGGCAATGAGCAGTTCTTC
CDR3 protein: CASSVTGNEQFF

clone size: -
V gene: TRBV6-7
D gene: TRBD1
J gene: TRBJ1-4
CDR3 DNA: TGTGCCAGCAGTTACTCGAGGGGGGACAGGCATGAAAAACTGTTTTTT
CDR3 protein: CASSYSRGDRHEKLFF

clone size: -
V gene: TRBV14
D gene: TRBD1
J gene: TRBJ1-4
CDR3 DNA: TGTGCCAGCAGCTCCGGACAGGGAGAAAAACTGTTTTTT
CDR3 protein: CASSSGQGEKLFF

clone size: -
V gene: TRBV5-5
D gene: -
J gene: TRBJ1-4
CDR3 DNA: TGTGCCAGCAGCTCGTTGGGTGCAACTAATGAAAAACTGTTATTT
CDR3 protein: CASSSLGATNEKLLF

clone size: many
V gene: TRBV2
D gene: TRBD1
J gene: TRBJ2-4
CDR3 DNA: TGTGCCAGCAGTGAGCGACCGGGACAGGGGGCGGACATTCAGTACTTC
CDR3 protein: CASSERPGQGADIQYF

clone size: -
V gene: TRBV30
D gene: -
J gene: TRBJ2-5
CDR3 DNA: TGTGCCTGGAGTGGGGGGGGCGGGCAAGAGACCCAGTACTTC
CDR3 protein: CAWSGGGGQETQYF

clone size: many
V gene: TRBV9
D gene: -
J gene: TRBJ1-2
CDR3 DNA: TGTGCCAGCAGCGTAGGAAGGACAAACTATGGCTACACCTTC
CDR3 protein: CASSVGRTNYGYTF

clone size: -
V gene: TRBV7-2
D gene: -
J gene: TRBJ1-3
CDR3 DNA: TGTGCCAGTAGCTTAAACAGACCCCTCACCTCTGGAAACCCCATATATTTT
CDR3 protein: CASSLNRPLTSGNPIYF

clone size: many
V gene: TRBV2
D gene: TRBD1
J gene: TRBJ1-2
CDR3 DNA: TGTGCCAGCAGTGAGACCGGGACAGGGCTCTATGGCTACACCTTC
CDR3 protein: CASSETGTGLYGYTF

clone size: many
V gene: TRBV30
D gene: -
J gene: TRBJ1-2
CDR3 DNA: TGTGCCTGGTCAGAACCCCGGCGGTTC
CDR3 protein: CAWSEPRRF

clone size: -
V gene: TRBV15
D gene: -
J gene: TRBJ2-3
CDR3 DNA: TGTGCCACCAGCAGAGTACAGAATACGCAGTATTTT
CDR3 protein: CATSRVQNTQYF

clone size: -
V gene: TRBV4-1
D gene: -
J gene: TRBJ1-2
CDR3 DNA: TGCGCCAGCAGCCAAGATCACTGGGACGGGGGGATCTATGGCTACACCTTC
CDR3 protein: CASSQDHWDGGIYGYTF

clone size: -
V gene: TRBV11-2
D gene: -
J gene: TRBJ2-7
CDR3 DNA: TGTGCCAGCAGCTTAGGCGCCTACGCGCAGTACTTC
CDR3 protein: CASSLGAYAQYF

clone size: -
V gene: TRBV20-1
D gene: TRBD1
J gene: TRBJ1-4
CDR3 DNA: TGCAGTGACTCGGACAGGAATGAAAAACTGTTTTTT
CDR3 protein: CSDSDRNEKLFF

clone size: many
V gene: TRBV9
D gene: -
J gene: TRBJ2-5
CDR3 DNA: TGTGCCAGCAGCGACGGCAGCGCAGGTAGTGAGACCCAGTACTTC
CDR3 protein: CASSDGSAGSETQYF

clone size: few
V gene: TRBV28
D gene: TRBD2
J gene: TRBJ2-1
CDR3 DNA: TGTGCCAGCAGACCAGGGACTAGCGGGAGAAATGAGCAGTTCTTC
CDR3 protein: CASRPGTSGRNEQFF

clone size: many
V gene: TRBV5-6
D gene: TRBD2
J gene: TRBJ2-3
CDR3 DNA: TGTGCCAGCAGCATGACTAGCGGGCCGGGCCCAGATACGCAGTATTTT
CDR3 protein: CASSMTSGPGPDTQYF

clone size: many
V gene: TRBV27
D gene: -
J gene: TRBJ2-7
CDR3 DNA: TGTGCCAGCAGTTTATATGGATGGACCTACGAGCAGTACTTC
CDR3 protein: CASSLYGWTYEQYF

clone size: many
V gene: TRBV10-3
D gene: -
J gene: TRBJ1-2
CDR3 DNA: TGTGCCATCAGTGGCCGGGACAAGGACTATGGCTACACCTTC
CDR3 protein: CAISGRDKDYGYTF

clone size: -
V gene: TRBV7-8
D gene: TRBD2
J gene: TRBJ2-3
CDR3 DNA: TGTGCCAGCAGCTTAAGGTGGACTAGCAAGGTTGGAGATACGCAGTATTTT
CDR3 protein: CASSLRWTSKVGDTQYF

clone size: -
V gene: TRBV27
D gene: -
J gene: TRBJ2-7
CDR3 DNA: TGTGCCAGCAGCTACTTACCGGGCCAATCCTACGAGCAGTACTTC
CDR3 protein: CASSYLPGQSYEQYF

clone size: many
V gene: TRBV12-3/TRBV12-4
D gene: TRBD1
J gene: TRBJ1-2
CDR3 DNA: TGTGCCAGCAGTATTAGGCGGGCCAGGGGGATTGGCTACACCTTC
CDR3 protein: CASSIRRARGIGYTF